This T cell receptor beta chain was identified in a study of blood T cell repertoires in COVID-19. Overall study: Sources were T cells, B-cell-depleted T cells, or PBMCs; the material itself was cDNA or gDNA.

Cohort allocation depended upon clinical history that participants reported. The V gene lost 4 bases and the J gene lost 2 bases, with 12 bases spanning the gap. CDR3 length: 15 amino acids. The germline CDR1 and CDR2 sequences are SGHRS and YFSETQ. The repertoire was sequenced with immunoSEQ multiplex PCR; TCRdb's copy has only in-frame clones and lacks some. The profile covers approximately 390,000 clones, with nearly 90% appearing a single time and approximately 2% taken by the ten largest. Sequenced input: PBMCs or T cells enriched from blood (not recorded which). This rearrangement joins TRBV5-1 to TRBJ2-2, with a possible D match to TRBD1 (7 bases). The sequence was obtained from a woman aged 40 to 50 with acute COVID-19. CDR3 in amino acids: CASSIRGENTGELFF. The CDR3 nucleotides are TGCGCCAGCAGCATCAGGGGGGAAAACACCGGGGAGCTGTTTTTT.